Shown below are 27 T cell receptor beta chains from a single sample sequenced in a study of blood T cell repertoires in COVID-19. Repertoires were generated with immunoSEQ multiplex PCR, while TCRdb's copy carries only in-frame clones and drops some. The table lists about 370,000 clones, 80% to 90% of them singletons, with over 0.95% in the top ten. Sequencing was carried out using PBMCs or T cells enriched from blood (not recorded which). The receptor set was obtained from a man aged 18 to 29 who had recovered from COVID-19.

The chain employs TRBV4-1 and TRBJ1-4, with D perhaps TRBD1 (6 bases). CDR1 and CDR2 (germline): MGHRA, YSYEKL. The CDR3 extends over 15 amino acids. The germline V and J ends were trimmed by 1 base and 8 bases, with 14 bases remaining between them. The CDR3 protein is CASSQVRGKDEKLFF. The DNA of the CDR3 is TGCGCCAGCAGCCAAGTCAGGGGTAAGGACGAAAAACTGTTTTTT.

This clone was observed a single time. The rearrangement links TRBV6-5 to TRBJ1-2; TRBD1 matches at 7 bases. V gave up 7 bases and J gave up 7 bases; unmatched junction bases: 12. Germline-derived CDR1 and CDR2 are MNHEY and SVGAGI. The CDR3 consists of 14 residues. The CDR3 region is CASTAGTVEVGYTF. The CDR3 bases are TGTGCCAGCACCGCCGGGACAGTCGAAGTTGGCTACACCTTC.

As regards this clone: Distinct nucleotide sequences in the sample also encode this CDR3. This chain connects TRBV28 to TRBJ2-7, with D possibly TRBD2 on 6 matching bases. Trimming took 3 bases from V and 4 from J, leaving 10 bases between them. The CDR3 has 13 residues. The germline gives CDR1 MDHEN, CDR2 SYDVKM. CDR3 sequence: CASSLGGSYEQYF. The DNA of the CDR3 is TGTGCCAGCAGTTTGGGGGGTTCGTACGAGCAGTACTTC.

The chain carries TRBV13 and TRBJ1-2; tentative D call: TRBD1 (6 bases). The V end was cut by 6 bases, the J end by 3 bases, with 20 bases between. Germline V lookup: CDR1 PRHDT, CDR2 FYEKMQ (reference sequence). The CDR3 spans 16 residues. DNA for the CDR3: TGTGCCAGCAGTCCTCCCAGGGGACAAGAGCACTATGGCTACACCTTC. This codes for CASSPPRGQEHYGYTF.

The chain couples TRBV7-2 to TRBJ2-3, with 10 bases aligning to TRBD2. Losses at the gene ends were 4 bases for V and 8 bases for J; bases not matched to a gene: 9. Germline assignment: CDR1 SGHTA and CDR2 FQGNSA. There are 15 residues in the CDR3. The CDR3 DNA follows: TGTGCCAGCAGCTCTACTAGCGGGGTTATTCTTACGCAGTATTTT. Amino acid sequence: CASSSTSGVILTQYF.

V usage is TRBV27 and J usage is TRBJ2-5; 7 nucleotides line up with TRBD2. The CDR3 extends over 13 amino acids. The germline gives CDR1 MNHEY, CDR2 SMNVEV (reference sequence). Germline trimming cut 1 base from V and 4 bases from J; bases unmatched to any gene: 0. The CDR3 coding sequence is TGTGCCAGCAGTTTATGGGGGGGAGAGACCCAGTACTTC. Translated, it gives CASSLWGGETQYF.

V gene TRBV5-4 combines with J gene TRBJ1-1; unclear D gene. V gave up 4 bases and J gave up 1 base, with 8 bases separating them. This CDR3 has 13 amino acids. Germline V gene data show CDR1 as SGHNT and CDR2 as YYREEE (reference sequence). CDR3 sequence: CASSPIGNTEAFF. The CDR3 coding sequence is TGTGCCAGCAGCCCAATCGGGAACACTGAAGCTTTCTTT.

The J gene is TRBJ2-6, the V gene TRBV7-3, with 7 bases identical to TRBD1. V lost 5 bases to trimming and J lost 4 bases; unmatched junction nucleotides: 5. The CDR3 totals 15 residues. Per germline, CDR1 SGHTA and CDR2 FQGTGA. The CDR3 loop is CASSHTGDGANVLTF. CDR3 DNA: TGTGCCAGCAGCCATACAGGGGACGGGGCCAACGTCCTGACTTTC.

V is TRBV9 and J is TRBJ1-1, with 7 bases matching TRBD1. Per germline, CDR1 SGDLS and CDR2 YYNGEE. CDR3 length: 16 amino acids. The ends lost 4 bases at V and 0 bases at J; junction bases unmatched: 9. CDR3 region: CASSTKSGTVNTEAFF. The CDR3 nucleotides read TGTGCCAGCAGCACAAAATCCGGGACAGTGAACACTGAAGCTTTCTTT.

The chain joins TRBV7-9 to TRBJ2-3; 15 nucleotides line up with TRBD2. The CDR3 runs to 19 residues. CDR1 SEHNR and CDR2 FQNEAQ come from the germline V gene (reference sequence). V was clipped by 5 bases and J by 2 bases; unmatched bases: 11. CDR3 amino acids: CASSGVGLAGGPNTDTQYF. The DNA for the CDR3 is TGTGCCAGCAGCGGAGTGGGACTAGCGGGAGGACCGAACACAGATACGCAGTATTTT.

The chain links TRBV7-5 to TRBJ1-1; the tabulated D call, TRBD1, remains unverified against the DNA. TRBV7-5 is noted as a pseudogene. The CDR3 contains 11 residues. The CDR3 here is CVRSRQASAFF. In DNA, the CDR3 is TGTGTCAGAAGCCGACAGGCGTCGGCTTTCTTT.

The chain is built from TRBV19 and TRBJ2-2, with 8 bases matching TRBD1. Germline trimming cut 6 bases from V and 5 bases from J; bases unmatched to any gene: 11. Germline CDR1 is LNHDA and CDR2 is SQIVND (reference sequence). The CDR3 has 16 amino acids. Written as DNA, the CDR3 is TGTGCCAGTAGGTCTCCAGGGGGCTTGCGAACCGGGGAGCTGTTTTTT. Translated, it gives CASRSPGGLRTGELFF.

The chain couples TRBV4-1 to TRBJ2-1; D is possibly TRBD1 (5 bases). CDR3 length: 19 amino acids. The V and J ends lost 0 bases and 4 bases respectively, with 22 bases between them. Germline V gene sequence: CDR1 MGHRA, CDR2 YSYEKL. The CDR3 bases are TGCGCCAGCAGCCAAGATATGTACGAAAGGACAATTCCTTACAATGAGCAGTTCTTC. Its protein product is CASSQDMYERTIPYNEQFF.

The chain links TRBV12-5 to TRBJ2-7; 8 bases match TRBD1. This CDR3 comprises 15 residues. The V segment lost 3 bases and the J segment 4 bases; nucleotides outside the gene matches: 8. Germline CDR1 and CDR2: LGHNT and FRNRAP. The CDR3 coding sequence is TGTGCTAGTGGTTTCACCCGGGACAGGAGTTACGAGCAGTACTTC. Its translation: CASGFTRDRSYEQYF. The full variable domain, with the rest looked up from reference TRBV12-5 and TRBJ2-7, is DARVTQTPRHKVTEMGQEVTMRCQPILGHNTVFWYRQTMMQGLELLAYFRNRAPLDDSGMPKDRFSAEMPDATLATLKIQPSEPRDSAVYFCASGFTRDRSYEQYFGPGTRLTVT.

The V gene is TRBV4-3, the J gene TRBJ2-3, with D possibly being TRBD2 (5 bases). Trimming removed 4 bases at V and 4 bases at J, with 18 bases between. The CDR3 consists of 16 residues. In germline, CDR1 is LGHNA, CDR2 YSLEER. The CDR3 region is CASSPQTPGSPDTQYF. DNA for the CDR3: TGCGCCAGCAGCCCCCAAACCCCGGGGTCCCCAGATACGCAGTATTTT.

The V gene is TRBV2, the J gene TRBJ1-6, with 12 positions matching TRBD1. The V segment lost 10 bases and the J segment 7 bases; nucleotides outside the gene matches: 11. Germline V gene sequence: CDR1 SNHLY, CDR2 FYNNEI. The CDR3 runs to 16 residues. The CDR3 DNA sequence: TGTGCCACTCCGGGACAGGGGGCGTCAGGAAATTCACCCCTCCACTTT. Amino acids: CATPGQGASGNSPLHF. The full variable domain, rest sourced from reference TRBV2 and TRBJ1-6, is EPEVTQTPSHQVTQMGQEVILRCVPISNHLYFYWYRQILGQKVEFLVSFYNNEISEKSEIFDDQFSVERPDGSNFTLKIRSTKLEDSAMYFCATPGQGASGNSPLHFGNGTRLTVT.

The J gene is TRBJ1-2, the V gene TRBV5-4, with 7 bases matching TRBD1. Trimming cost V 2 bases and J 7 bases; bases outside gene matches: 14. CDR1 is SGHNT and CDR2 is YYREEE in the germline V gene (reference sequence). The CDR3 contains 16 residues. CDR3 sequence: CASSFTESRGQGGYTF. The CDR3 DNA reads TGTGCCAGCAGCTTTACAGAAAGTAGGGGGCAGGGTGGCTACACCTTC.

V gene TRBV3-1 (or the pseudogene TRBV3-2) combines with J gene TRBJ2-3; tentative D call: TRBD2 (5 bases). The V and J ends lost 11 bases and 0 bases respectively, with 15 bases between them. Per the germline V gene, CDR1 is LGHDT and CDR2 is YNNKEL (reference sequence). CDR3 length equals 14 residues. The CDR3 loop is CALIRGPSTDTQYF. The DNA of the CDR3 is TGTGCCTTAATTCGGGGTCCTAGCACAGATACGCAGTATTTT.

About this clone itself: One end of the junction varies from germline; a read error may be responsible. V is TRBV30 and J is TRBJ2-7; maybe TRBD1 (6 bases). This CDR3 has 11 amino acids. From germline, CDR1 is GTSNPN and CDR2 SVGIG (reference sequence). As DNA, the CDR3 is TGCATGACCCACTACCAGGGGAGTGAGTACTTC. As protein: CMTHYQGSEYF.

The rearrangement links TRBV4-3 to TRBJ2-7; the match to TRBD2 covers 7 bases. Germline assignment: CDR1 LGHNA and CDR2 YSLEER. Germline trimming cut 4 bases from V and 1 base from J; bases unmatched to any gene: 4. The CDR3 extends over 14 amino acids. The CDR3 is CASSPSGLSYEQYF. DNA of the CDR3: TGCGCCAGCAGCCCTTCGGGACTATCCTACGAGCAGTACTTC.

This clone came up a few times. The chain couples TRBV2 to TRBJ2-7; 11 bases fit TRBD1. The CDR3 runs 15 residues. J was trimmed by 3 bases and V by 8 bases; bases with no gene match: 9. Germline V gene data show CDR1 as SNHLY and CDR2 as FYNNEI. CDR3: CASLLSGTGGYEQYF. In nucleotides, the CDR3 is TGTGCCAGCTTGTTATCCGGGACAGGGGGCTACGAGCAGTACTTC. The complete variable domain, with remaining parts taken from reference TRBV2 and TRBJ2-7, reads EPEVTQTPSHQVTQMGQEVILRCVPISNHLYFYWYRQILGQKVEFLVSFYNNEISEKSEIFDDQFSVERPDGSNFTLKIRSTKLEDSAMYFCASLLSGTGGYEQYFGPGTRLTVT.

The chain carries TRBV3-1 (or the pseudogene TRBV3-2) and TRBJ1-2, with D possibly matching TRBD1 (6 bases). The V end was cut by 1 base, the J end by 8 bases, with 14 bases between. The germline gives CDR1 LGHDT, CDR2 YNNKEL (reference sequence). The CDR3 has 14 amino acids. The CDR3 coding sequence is TGTGCCAGCAGCCAAGTCTCCAACAGGGCGGGCTACACCTTC. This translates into CASSQVSNRAGYTF.

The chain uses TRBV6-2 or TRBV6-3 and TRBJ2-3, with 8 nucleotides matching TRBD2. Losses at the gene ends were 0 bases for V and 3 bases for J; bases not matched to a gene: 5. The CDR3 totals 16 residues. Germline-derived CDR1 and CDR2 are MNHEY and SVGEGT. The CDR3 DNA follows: TGTGCCAGCAGTTACTCGAGACGGGAGGGGACAGATACGCAGTATTTT. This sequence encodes CASSYSRREGTDTQYF.

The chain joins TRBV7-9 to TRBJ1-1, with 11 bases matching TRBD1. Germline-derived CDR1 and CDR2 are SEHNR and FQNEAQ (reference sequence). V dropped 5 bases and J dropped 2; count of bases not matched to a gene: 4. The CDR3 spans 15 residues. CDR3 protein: CASSGGQGDNTEAFF. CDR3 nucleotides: TGTGCCAGCAGCGGGGGACAGGGGGACAACACTGAAGCTTTCTTT.

The CDR3 DNA sequence: TGCGCCAGCAGCCCCGGGACAACCACAACTAATGAAAAACTGTTTTTT. The encoded protein is CASSPGTTTTNEKLFF. The chain uses TRBV4-3 and TRBJ1-4; D possibly corresponds to TRBD1 (6 bases). Germline CDR1 LGHNA, CDR2 YSLEER. The CDR3 loop spans 16 amino acids. Trimming cost V 4 bases and J 0 bases, with 12 bases left between them.

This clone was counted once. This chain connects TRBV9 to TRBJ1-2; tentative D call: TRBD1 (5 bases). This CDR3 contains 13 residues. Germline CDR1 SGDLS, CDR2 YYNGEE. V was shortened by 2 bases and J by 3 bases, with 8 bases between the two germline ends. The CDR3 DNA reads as TGTGCCAGCAGCGTCCCAGGGCACTATGGCTACACCTTC. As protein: CASSVPGHYGYTF.

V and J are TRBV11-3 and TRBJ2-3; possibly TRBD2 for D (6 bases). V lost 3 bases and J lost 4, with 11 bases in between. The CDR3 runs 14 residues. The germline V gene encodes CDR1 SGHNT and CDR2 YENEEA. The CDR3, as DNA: TGTGCCAGCAGCTTTTACGGGAGTCCAGATACGCAGTATTTT. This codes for CASSFYGSPDTQYF.